Below, one TCR beta chain is given with its context. This CDR3 comprises 13 residues. V was trimmed by 4 bases and J by 5 bases, leaving 12 bases between them. Germline CDR1 SGHDN, CDR2 FVKESK. The data stem from a study of cytomegalovirus exposure and HLA in healthy donors. The table came from immunoSEQ multiplex PCR; TCRdb's copy has only in-frame clones and leaves some out. The sample has roughly 63,000 clones, 80% to 90% seen once. The TCR was taken from a woman aged 18-29 years in good health and CMV-seronegative. The sequenced sample was PBMCs. The J gene is TRBJ2-7, the V gene TRBV14; tentative D call: TRBD2 (6 bases). The CDR3 sequence: CASSPEGRHEQYF. DNA of the CDR3: TGTGCCAGCAGCCCGGAGGGCCGCCACGAGCAGTACTTC. Filled out from reference TRBV14 and TRBJ2-7, the complete variable domain reads EAGVTQFPSHSVIEKGQTVTLRCDPISGHDNLYWYRRVMGKEIKFLLHFVKESKQDESGMPNNRFLAERTGGTYSTLKVQPAELEDSGVYFCASSPEGRHEQYFGPGTRLTVT.